Shown below are 20 T cell receptor beta chains from a single sample sequenced in a study of blood T cell repertoires in COVID-19. Profiled with immunoSEQ multiplex PCR; TCRdb holds only in-frame clones, not every one. This table has 200,000 to 300,000 clones, roughly 79% appearing once. The sequenced sample was peripheral blood. The receptors shown here come from a woman aged 80 or over with COVID-19, enrolled during active disease.

The chain links TRBV20-1 to TRBJ2-7, with unresolved D. The CDR3 totals 10 residues. Germline V CDR1 and CDR2: DFQATT, SNEGSKA (reference sequence). Trimming shortened V by 5 bases and J by 9 bases, and 11 bases separated the two germline ends. This CDR3 reads CSARSRSQYF. In DNA, the CDR3 is TGCAGTGCTCGTAGTCGGTCGCAGTACTTC.

This chain uses TRBV5-1 with TRBJ1-1; 10 nucleotides line up with TRBD1. The CDR3 covers 16 residues. After removal of 4 bases from V and 3 bases from J, the junction contained 9 bases not matched to a gene. In germline, CDR1 is SGHRS, CDR2 YFSETQ. In nucleotides, the CDR3 is TGCGCCAGCAGCCCGGGACAGGGGAAGGTGCACACTGAAGCTTTCTTT. Protein product: CASSPGQGKVHTEAFF.

The V and J genes are TRBV5-4 and TRBJ2-2, with 8 bases identical to TRBD1. The CDR3 contains 16 residues. V lost 1 base and J lost 1; bases outside the gene matches: 3. Germline assignment: CDR1 SGHNT and CDR2 YYREEE (reference sequence). The CDR3: CASSLTGTGNTGELFF. DNA of the CDR3: TGTGCCAGCAGCTTGACAGGGACAGGGAACACCGGGGAGCTGTTTTTT. The full variable domain, with the rest looked up from reference TRBV5-4 and TRBJ2-2, is ETGVTQSPTHLIKTRGQQVTLRCSSQSGHNTVSWYQQALGQGPQFIFQYYREEENGRGNFPPRFSGLQFPNYSSELNVNALELDDSALYLCASSLTGTGNTGELFFGEGSRLTVL.

On this clone: Other nucleotide sequences from this sample produce the same CDR3. V usage is TRBV18 and J usage is TRBJ1-1, with 7 nucleotides matching TRBD1. The CDR3 runs 12 residues. V trimming: 10 bases; J trimming: 1 base; junction bases outside the gene matches: 3. Germline CDR1 and CDR2: KGHSH and LQKENI. The CDR3 bases are TGTGCCACCCGACAGGGGAACACTGAAGCTTTCTTT. Amino acid sequence: CATRQGNTEAFF.

This CDR3 reads CASSSTGTVYGYTF. CDR3 nucleotides: TGTGCCAGCAGTTCAACCGGGACAGTTTATGGCTACACCTTC. V gene TRBV6-5 combines with J gene TRBJ1-2; 7 nucleotides align to TRBD1. Germline V gives CDR1 MNHEY, CDR2 SVGAGI. The ends lost 4 bases at V and 5 bases at J; junction bases unmatched: 7. The CDR3 covers 14 residues.

The chain carries TRBV7-8 and TRBJ1-1; D is perhaps TRBD1 (6 bases). The length of the CDR3 is 13 residues. Deletions cut 2 bases from V and 5 bases from J, with 9 bases between. Germline V gives CDR1 SGHVS, CDR2 FQNEAQ. The CDR3 nucleotides are TGTGCCAGCAGCTTAAGGGGGTCTACTGAAGCTTTCTTT. It translates to CASSLRGSTEAFF. Using reference TRBV7-8 and TRBJ1-1 for the parts outside the CDR3, the full variable domain is GAGVSQSPRYKVAKRGQDVALRCDPISGHVSLFWYQQALGQGPEFLTYFQNEAQLDKSGLPSDRFFAERPEGSVSTLKIQRTQQEDSAVYLCASSLRGSTEAFFGQGTRLTVV.

This chain joins TRBV5-4 and TRBJ2-5, with 7 positions matching TRBD1. Germline CDR1 and CDR2: SGHNT and YYREEE (reference sequence). Unmatched junction bases numbered 6, after V lost 4 bases and J lost 3 bases. This CDR3 is built from 14 residues. For the CDR3, the DNA is TGTGCCAGCAGCCTGGGACAGCCCAAAGAGACCCAGTACTTC. The encoded protein is CASSLGQPKETQYF.

J is TRBJ2-3 and V is TRBV5-6; 8 positions agree with TRBD1. CDR1 and CDR2 (germline): SGHDT, YYEEEE. The CDR3 has 15 amino acids. After removal of 2 bases from V and 1 base from J, the junction contained 3 bases not matched to a gene. CDR3 in amino acids: CASSLYRGGTDTQYF. In DNA form, the CDR3 reads TGTGCCAGCAGCTTATACAGGGGGGGCACAGATACGCAGTATTTT.

The chain links TRBV7-8 to TRBJ2-1; perhaps TRBD2 as D (7 bases). CDR1 SGHVS and CDR2 FQNEAQ come from the germline V gene. The germline V and J ends were trimmed by 3 bases and 5 bases, with 14 bases remaining between them. The CDR3 extends over 15 amino acids. CDR3 loop: CASSFWAGANNEQFF. The CDR3 nucleotides read TGTGCCAGCAGCTTTTGGGCGGGGGCCAACAATGAGCAGTTCTTC. The complete variable domain, with remaining parts taken from reference TRBV7-8 and TRBJ2-1, reads GAGVSQSPRYKVAKRGQDVALRCDPISGHVSLFWYQQALGQGPEFLTYFQNEAQLDKSGLPSDRFFAERPEGSVSTLKIQRTQQEDSAVYLCASSFWAGANNEQFFGPGTRLTVL.

The chain has TRBV7-8 and TRBJ2-2; 7 bases match TRBD1. V gave up 6 bases and J gave up 3 bases; unmatched junction bases: 7. Germline CDR1 reads SGHVS; CDR2 reads FQNEAQ. This CDR3 spans 15 amino acids. CDR3 sequence reads: CASSSLQGYTGELFF. The CDR3 region has the DNA TGTGCCAGCAGTTCCCTACAGGGGTACACCGGGGAGCTGTTTTTT.

A few counts support this clone. The chain joins TRBV7-8 to TRBJ1-2, with 7 positions matching TRBD1. CDR1 is SGHVS and CDR2 is FQNEAQ in the germline V gene. The CDR3 is made up of 21 amino acids. Trimming removed 4 bases from V and 2 bases from J; junction bases left unmatched: 25. CDR3 region: CASSSRDRGRGQFVANYGYTF. CDR3 bases: TGTGCCAGCAGCTCCCGGGACAGAGGAAGGGGACAGTTCGTCGCCAACTATGGCTACACCTTC.

Note on this clone: The same CDR3 arises from other DNA sequences in this sample as well. The chain has TRBV6-5 and TRBJ2-7; 9 positions agree with TRBD2. V dropped 6 bases and J dropped 0; count of bases not matched to a gene: 6. The CDR3 runs 15 residues. Germline V gene lookup returns CDR1 MNHEY and CDR2 SVGAGI. In DNA form, the CDR3 reads TGTGCCAGCAGCCCGACTAGCGGAAGCTCCTACGAGCAGTACTTC. This codes for CASSPTSGSSYEQYF.

This CDR3 reads CASSVTGSYTF. The CDR3, as DNA: TGTGCCAGCAGTGTCACAGGGAGTTACACCTTC. The J gene is TRBJ1-2, the V gene TRBV12-3 or TRBV12-4; TRBD1 might be the D (6 bases). This CDR3 is built from 11 residues. V was trimmed by 5 bases and J by 11 bases, leaving 12 bases between them.

The chain is built from TRBV5-1 and TRBJ1-3, with 10 bases fitting TRBD1. CDR3 length: 17 amino acids. CDR1 and CDR2 from the germline V gene are SGHRS and YFSETQ. J lost 2 bases, V lost 4 bases, and 9 bases had no gene match. DNA for the CDR3: TGCGCCAGCAGCGCCGGGACAGGGGACTTTACTGGAAACACCATATATTTT. Encoded protein: CASSAGTGDFTGNTIYF. Based on the CDR3 plus reference TRBV5-1 and TRBJ1-3, the full variable domain is KAGVTQTPRYLIKTRGQQVTLSCSPISGHRSVSWYQQTPGQGLQFLFEYFSETQRNKGNFPGRFSGRQFSNSRSEMNVSTLELGDSALYLCASSAGTGDFTGNTIYFGEGSWLTVV.

The chain combines TRBV19 with TRBJ2-1; TRBD2 is a possible D gene (6 bases). CDR3 length equals 14 residues. CDR1 LNHDA and CDR2 SQIVND come from the germline V gene (reference sequence). V lost 5 bases and J lost 7, with 15 bases in between. This CDR3 is CASSAGGAVNEQFF. The CDR3, as DNA: TGTGCCAGTAGTGCCGGGGGTGCGGTGAATGAGCAGTTCTTC.

This clone was detected ten times or more. The chain joins TRBV13 to TRBJ2-5; 10 nucleotides match TRBD2. In germline, CDR1 is PRHDT, CDR2 FYEKMQ (reference sequence). Trimming removed 4 bases from V and 4 bases from J; junction bases left unmatched: 27. This CDR3 is built from 22 residues. CDR3 region: CASSSYYTSGELQPPFGETQYF. CDR3 nucleotides: TGTGCCAGCAGCTCGTACTATACTAGCGGGGAATTACAACCCCCATTCGGAGAGACCCAGTACTTC.

CDR3 region: CASSQDLQYSGGAYDTQYF. The CDR3 DNA follows: TGTGCCAGCAGCCAAGACCTCCAATATAGCGGGGGGGCCTACGATACGCAGTATTTT. The V and J genes are TRBV4-2 and TRBJ2-3; 11 bases map to TRBD2. In germline, CDR1 is LGHNA, CDR2 YNFKEQ. There are 19 residues in the CDR3. The junction had 14 bases not matched to a gene; V was cut back by 0 bases and J by 6 bases.

This rearrangement joins TRBV30 to TRBJ2-7; 9 nucleotides match TRBD1. The ends lost 4 bases at V and 7 bases at J; junction bases unmatched: 8. This CDR3 is 13 amino acids long. Germline V gene data show CDR1 as GTSNPN and CDR2 as SVGIG (reference sequence). The DNA for the CDR3 is TGTGCCTGGACAAGGGACAGGGACGTGGAGCAGTACTTC. It is translated as CAWTRDRDVEQYF.

The chain employs TRBV19 and TRBJ2-2, with TRBD1 as a possible D gene (5 bases). From germline, CDR1 is LNHDA and CDR2 SQIVND (reference sequence). V gave up 2 bases and J gave up 6 bases, with 13 bases separating them. The length of the CDR3 is 15 residues. The CDR3 coding sequence is TGTGCCAGTAGTATAATCGGGCAGGGCGCCGGGGAGCTGTTTTTT. This codes for CASSIIGQGAGELFF.

The chain has TRBV6-2 or TRBV6-3 and TRBJ2-5, with 7 nucleotides matching TRBD2. The CDR3 loop spans 16 amino acids. Unmatched junction bases numbered 8, after V lost 2 bases and J lost 2 bases. Germline V gives CDR1 MNHEY, CDR2 SVGEGT. The CDR3 bases are TGTGCCAGCAGTTACGGGGCGGGAGTGGGGCAAGAGACCCAGTACTTC. Protein sequence: CASSYGAGVGQETQYF.